This T cell receptor beta chain was captured by sequencing in a study of T cell repertoires in cytomegalovirus infection. Study as a whole: CMV infection together with matching HLA type was indicated by public TCR beta signatures.

TCRdb recomputed calls from the reads with MiXCR, one row per CDR3 protein. The sample consists of more than 650,000 distinct CDR3 sequences, about a third of them appearing once. This clonotype was counted at least ten times. As yet, its antigen is unknown. The CDR3 spans 17 residues. CDR1 and CDR2 from the germline V gene are LNHDA and SQIVND (reference sequence). V was shortened by 6 bases and J by 1 base, with 19 bases between the two germline ends. Study results and caveats: Cumulative public TCR beta family frequency identified carriers of CMV plus the relevant HLA.

V is TRBV19 and J is TRBJ1-5; D might be TRBD1 (6 bases). This receptor was obtained from a human donor in good health (CMV status not recorded). Some clones in this sample may be carry-over from other donors' samples. Material for sequencing was PBMCs. The chain's CDR3 is CASSQDTGFLSNQPQHF. The CDR3 DNA reads as TGTGCCAGTAGCCAAGACACAGGGTTCTTGAGCAATCAGCCCCAGCATTTT.